This T cell receptor beta chain was identified during a study of control samples from healthy donors and cancer patients. Profiled with immunoSEQ multiplex PCR; TCRdb holds only in-frame clones, not every one. This table holds 95,000 to 150,000 clones, roughly 91% found once. The germline CDR1 and CDR2 sequences are GTSNPN and SVGIG (reference sequence). The germline V and J ends were trimmed by 2 bases and 5 bases, with 14 bases remaining between them. The CDR3 is made up of 14 amino acids. The chain has TRBV30 and TRBJ2-3; possibly TRBD2 for D (5 bases). This receptor was obtained from a man in his forties in good health. The sample taken for sequencing was blood. This chain's CDR3 is CAWSPTIRGDTQYF. CDR3 bases: TGTGCCTGGAGTCCAACAATTCGGGGAGATACGCAGTATTTT.